This TCR beta chain is from a study of long-term antiretroviral therapy in people with HIV. The authors ran the immunoSEQ assay, v3.0, at survey level. Libraries were prepared by immunoSEQ multiplex PCR; TCRdb keeps only in-frame clonotypes and omits some of them. The table records about 15,000 clones, approximately 83% of them present only once. Trimming removed 2 bases from V and 8 bases from J; junction bases left unmatched: 10. CDR3 length: 17 residues. Per the germline V gene, CDR1 is GTSNPN and CDR2 is SVGIG (reference sequence). Source: unsorted PBMCs, taken just before starting antiretroviral therapy. This TCR came from a man aged 35-49 years with HIV. The chain carries TRBV30 and TRBJ2-1; 15 bases align to TRBD2. The CDR3 DNA is TGTGCCTGGAGTAATTGGGGGACTAGCGGGAGGTTGGATGAGCAGTTCTTC. Its translation: CAWSNWGTSGRLDEQFF.